This T cell receptor beta chain was found in a study of CD8+ T cells in alopecia areata. The study, taken as a whole, reports: TCR sharing was clearer in mice than between patients, perhaps partly owing to patient HLA diversity. Resident alphabeta T cells of normal skin are also sequenced in scalp samples. Lesional tissue from the scalp (especially in alopecia totalis/universalis) showed higher clonality than normal scalp.

About this clone itself: Its antigen is unidentified.

RNA extraction was followed by reverse transcription into cDNA, which acted as the sequencing template. The data were produced by immunoSEQ multiplex PCR, yet TCRdb's version contains in-frame clones alone and is incomplete. The data show over 150,000 clones, more than 50% seen once. Trimming stripped 2 bases from V and 1 base from J, with 8 bases between. Germline CDR1 is MGHDK and CDR2 is SYGVNS. The CDR3 covers 14 residues. PBMCs were stained for CD3, CD4 and CD8, and CD4+ and CD8+ T cells were sorted. The clonotype comes from a human donor in good health. Input material: CD8+ T cells sorted from blood. The chain recombines TRBV25-1 with TRBJ1-1; D is perhaps TRBD1 (6 bases). Here the CDR3 reads CASSEQGTNTEAFF. The DNA of the CDR3 is TGTGCCAGCAGTGAACAGGGGACGAACACTGAAGCTTTCTTT.